What follows are 17 T cell receptor beta chains derived from one specimen sequenced in a study of cytomegalovirus exposure and HLA in healthy donors. The PCR ran on 60 Vbeta and 13 Jbeta primers. Libraries were prepared by immunoSEQ multiplex PCR; TCRdb keeps only in-frame clonotypes and omits some of them. The sample holds about 110,000 clones; about three quarters are singletons and the top ten take roughly 6%. Sequencing was performed on PBMCs. All receptors derive from a woman in her forties or fifties in good health and CMV-seropositive.

The chain uses TRBV7-8 and TRBJ1-2; possibly TRBD1 for D (6 bases). The CDR3 spans 16 residues. Trimming cost V 0 bases and J 8 bases, with 19 bases left between them. Germline loops: CDR1 SGHVS, CDR2 FQNEAQ. Written as DNA, the CDR3 is TGTGCCAGCAGCTTAGCGGCCCAAGGGGGGGTTAGGGGCTACACCTTC. Its translation: CASSLAAQGGVRGYTF.

The genes are TRBV10-3 and TRBJ2-5, with 7 bases aligning to TRBD2. The CDR3 extends over 14 amino acids. Germline V gene lookup returns CDR1 ENHRY and CDR2 SYGVKD. V trimming: 4 bases; J trimming: 9 bases; junction bases outside the gene matches: 11. CDR3 in amino acids: CAISGATSLGAQYF. CDR3 nucleotide sequence: TGTGCCATCAGTGGGGCGACTAGCCTTGGGGCCCAGTACTTC.

This clone was recorded once. The V and J genes are TRBV18 and TRBJ2-5, with D possibly TRBD1 on 6 matching bases. Germline V gives CDR1 KGHSH, CDR2 LQKENI. V was cut by 3 bases and J by 3 bases, with 11 bases left in between. This CDR3 spans 14 amino acids. The CDR3: CASSPPQGKETQYF. CDR3 nucleotide sequence: TGTGCCAGCTCACCCCCACAGGGAAAAGAGACCCAGTACTTC. Variable domain in full (rest from reference TRBV18 and TRBJ2-5): NAGVMQNPRHLVRRRGQEARLRCSPMKGHSHVYWYRQLPEEGLKFMVYLQKENIIDESGMPKERFSAEFPKEGPSILRIQQVVRGDSAAYFCASSPPQGKETQYFGPGTRLLVL.

The V call is TRBV28, the J call TRBJ1-1; weak D call: TRBD1 (5 bases). The germline gives CDR1 MDHEN, CDR2 SYDVKM. Trimming left V 7 bases short and J 4 bases short, with 22 bases between. The CDR3 extends over 16 amino acids. The CDR3 spells CASTLMTAGVITEAFF. In nucleotides, the CDR3 is TGTGCCAGCACCTTGATGACAGCGGGGGTGATCACTGAAGCTTTCTTT.

The chain couples TRBV4-1 to TRBJ2-5; D is possibly TRBD2 (5 bases). The J call could be wrong; TRBJ2-7 is a better fit for the DNA end. In germline, CDR1 is MGHRA, CDR2 YSYEKL. This CDR3 region has 15 residues. The CDR3 sequence is CASSQDLAGSYEQYF. The CDR3 DNA sequence: TGCGCCAGCAGCCAAGATTTGGCGGGCTCCTACGAGCAGTACTTC.

This clone was seen more than once but under ten times. This rearrangement joins TRBV5-4 to TRBJ2-2; D might be TRBD2 (7 bases). CDR1 is SGHNT, CDR2 YYREEE, per germline (reference sequence). The CDR3 loop spans 16 amino acids. V lost 4 bases, J lost 6 bases, and 19 bases lay in between. CDR3: CASSNPLGGGSGELFF. The CDR3 nucleotides read TGTGCCAGCAGCAACCCCCTAGGGGGGGGCTCCGGGGAGCTGTTTTTT.

This sequence joins TRBV10-3 and TRBJ1-4; possible D gene TRBD1, 5 bases. Germline CDR1 ENHRY, CDR2 SYGVKD. The ends were cut back, 0 bases at V and 8 bases at J, with 16 bases in the middle. CDR3 length equals 16 residues. CDR3 residues: CAISESIEQAFEKLFF. CDR3 DNA sequence: TGTGCCATCAGTGAGTCGATAGAACAGGCCTTCGAAAAACTGTTTTTT.

This clone was counted between two and nine times. CDR3 loop: CASSLAAGANEQFF. The CDR3, as DNA: TGTGCCAGCAGCTTAGCAGCGGGGGCCAATGAGCAGTTCTTC. V gene TRBV7-2 combines with J gene TRBJ2-1, with 8 bases lining up with TRBD2. This CDR3 spans 14 amino acids. In germline, CDR1 is SGHTA, CDR2 FQGNSA. The ends lost 0 bases at V and 6 bases at J; junction bases unmatched: 1.

The chain uses TRBV6-5 and TRBJ2-7; D is possibly TRBD2 (6 bases). Germline loops: CDR1 MNHEY, CDR2 SVGAGI. The CDR3 is made up of 13 amino acids. V lost 0 bases, J lost 6 bases, and 9 bases lay in between. In DNA, the CDR3 is TGTGCCAGCAGTTACTCAACTAGCAGCGAGCAGTACTTC. This sequence encodes CASSYSTSSEQYF.

As for this clone: This sample also contains other DNA sequences that code for the same CDR3. The genes are TRBV7-9 and TRBJ1-3; no clear D gene. This CDR3 contains 12 residues. V was clipped by 5 bases and J by 3 bases, with 5 bases between them. Per germline, CDR1 SEHNR and CDR2 FQNEAQ (reference sequence). In DNA, the CDR3 is TGTGCCAGCAGCCTCAGTGGAAACACCATATATTTT. This sequence encodes CASSLSGNTIYF.

The V and J genes are TRBV11-1 and TRBJ1-2; D possibly corresponds to TRBD1 (6 bases). Germline-derived CDR1 and CDR2 are SGHAT and FQDESV (reference sequence). V dropped 5 bases and J dropped 6 bases, with 16 bases sitting between them. The CDR3 runs to 14 residues. CDR3: CASSQPTGMDGYTF. The CDR3 DNA is TGTGCCAGCAGCCAACCTACAGGGATGGATGGCTACACCTTC.

The chain carries TRBV5-1 and TRBJ2-2; D uncertain. CDR1 SGHRS and CDR2 YFSETQ come from the germline V gene. This CDR3 region has 14 residues. Trimming took off 0 bases at V and 0 bases at J, with 3 bases between the two ends. CDR3: CASSLASNTGELFF. As DNA, the CDR3 is TGCGCCAGCAGCTTGGCCTCGAACACCGGGGAGCTGTTTTTT.

V and J are TRBV7-8 and TRBJ2-5; 8 nucleotides line up with TRBD1. Germline CDR1 and CDR2: SGHVS and FQNEAQ. The CDR3 is 14 residues long. V dropped 6 bases and J dropped 7; count of bases not matched to a gene: 10. Here the CDR3 reads CASRGTGGGLTQYF. The CDR3 DNA is TGTGCCAGCAGAGGGACAGGTGGGGGGCTGACCCAGTACTTC.

The rearrangement links TRBV27 to TRBJ1-1; D may be TRBD1 (5 bases). The germline V gene encodes CDR1 MNHEY and CDR2 SMNVEV (reference sequence). V was pared by 6 bases and J by 0 bases, with 11 bases between. The CDR3 has 14 residues. CDR3 in amino acids: CASSRQSLNTEAFF. CDR3 coding DNA: TGTGCCAGCAGCCGACAGAGCCTGAACACTGAAGCTTTCTTT.

The chain's CDR3 is CASSLLGRGSDGYTF. The CDR3 coding sequence is TGTGCCAGCAGCTTGCTCGGCAGGGGGTCCGATGGCTACACCTTC. This chain connects TRBV5-6 to TRBJ1-2; TRBD1 matches 7 bases. Germline loops: CDR1 SGHDT, CDR2 YYEEEE. Unmatched junction bases numbered 9, after V lost 1 base and J lost 6 bases. The CDR3 sequence is 15 residues long.

The chain is built from TRBV28 and TRBJ1-5; the match to TRBD1 covers 7 bases. The CDR3 consists of 18 residues. Per germline, CDR1 MDHEN and CDR2 SYDVKM. J was trimmed by 0 bases and V by 8 bases; bases with no gene match: 16. The CDR3 region is CASVYRRTGDYSNQPQHF. DNA of the CDR3: TGTGCCAGCGTTTATCGCCGGACAGGAGATTATAGCAATCAGCCCCAGCATTTT.

The chain carries TRBV6-5 and TRBJ1-2, with 9 bases matching TRBD1. This CDR3 has 14 amino acids. J lost 4 bases, V lost 6 bases, and 6 bases had no gene match. The germline V gene has CDR1 MNHEY and CDR2 SVGAGI. CDR3 region: CASRQGALFYGYTF. The CDR3 DNA reads TGTGCCAGCAGACAGGGGGCGCTGTTCTATGGCTACACCTTC.